Detailed here is one TCR beta chain. This sample was included in a study of blood T cell repertoires in COVID-19. For the study at large: PBMCs, B-cell-depleted T cells, or T cells provided the cDNA or gDNA that made up the material.

How the authors handled the data: Amplification with reference gene primers provided the estimates of nucleated cell counts. The data were produced by immunoSEQ multiplex PCR, yet TCRdb's version contains in-frame clones alone and is incomplete. For V, J and clone size, that table is used; D and trimming come from the DNA. Altogether under 300,000 clones are present, about 87% being singletons, with the ten largest covering about 2.5%. Enrollees, roughly 18 to 95 years old, lived in 25 or so US areas. Allocation to cohorts depended on clinical history reported by the participants. Germline loops: CDR1 SGHDT, CDR2 YYEEEE. This CDR3 has 15 residues. Trimming removed 4 bases from V and 4 bases from J; junction bases left unmatched: 9.

This sequence was found in a woman between 40 and 55 years old with acute COVID-19. The sample taken for sequencing was PBMCs or T cells enriched from blood (not recorded which). The J gene is TRBJ2-5, the V gene TRBV5-6, with TRBD1 identical over 8 bases. CDR3 region: CASSTRTGSGETQYF. In DNA, the CDR3 is TGTGCCAGCAGCACCCGGACAGGGTCGGGAGAGACCCAGTACTTC. Complete variable domain (other parts from reference TRBV5-6 and TRBJ2-5): DAGVTQSPTHLIKTRGQQVTLRCSPKSGHDTVSWYQQALGQGPQFIFQYYEEEERQRGNFPDRFSGHQFPNYSSELNVNALLLGDSALYLCASSTRTGSGETQYFGPGTRLLVL.